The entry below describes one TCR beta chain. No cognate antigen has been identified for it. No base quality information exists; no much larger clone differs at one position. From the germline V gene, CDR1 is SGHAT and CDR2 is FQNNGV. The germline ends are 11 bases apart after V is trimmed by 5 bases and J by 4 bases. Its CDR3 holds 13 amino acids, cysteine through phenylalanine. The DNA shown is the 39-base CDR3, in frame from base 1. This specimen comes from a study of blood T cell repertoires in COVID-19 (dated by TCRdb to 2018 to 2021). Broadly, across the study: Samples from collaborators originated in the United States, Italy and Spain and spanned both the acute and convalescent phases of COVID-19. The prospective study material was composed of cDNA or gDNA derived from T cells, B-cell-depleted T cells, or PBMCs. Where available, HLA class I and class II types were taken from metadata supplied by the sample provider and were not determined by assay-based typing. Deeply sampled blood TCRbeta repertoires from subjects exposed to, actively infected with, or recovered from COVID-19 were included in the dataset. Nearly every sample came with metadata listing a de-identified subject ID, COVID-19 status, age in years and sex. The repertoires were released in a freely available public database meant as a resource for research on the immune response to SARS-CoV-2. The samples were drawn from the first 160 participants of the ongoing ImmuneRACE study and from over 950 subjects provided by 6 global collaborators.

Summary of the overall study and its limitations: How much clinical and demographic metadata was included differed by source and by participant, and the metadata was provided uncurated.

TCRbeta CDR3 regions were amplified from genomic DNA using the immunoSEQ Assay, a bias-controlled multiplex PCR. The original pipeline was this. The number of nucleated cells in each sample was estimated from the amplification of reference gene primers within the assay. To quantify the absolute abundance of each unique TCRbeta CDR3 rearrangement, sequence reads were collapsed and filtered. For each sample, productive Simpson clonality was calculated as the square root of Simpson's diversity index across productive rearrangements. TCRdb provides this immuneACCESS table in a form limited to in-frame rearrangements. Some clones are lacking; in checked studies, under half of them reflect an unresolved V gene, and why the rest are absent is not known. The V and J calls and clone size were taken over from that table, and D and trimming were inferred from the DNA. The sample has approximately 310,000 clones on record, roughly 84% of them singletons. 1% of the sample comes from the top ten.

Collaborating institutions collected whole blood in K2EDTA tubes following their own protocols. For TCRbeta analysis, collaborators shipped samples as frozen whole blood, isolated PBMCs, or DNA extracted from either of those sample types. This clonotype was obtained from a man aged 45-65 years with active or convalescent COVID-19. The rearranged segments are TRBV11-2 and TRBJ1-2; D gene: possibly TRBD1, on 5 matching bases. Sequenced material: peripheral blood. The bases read TGTGCCAGCAGCGAAGTCAGGGCCTATGGCTACACCTTC. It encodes CASSEVRAYGYTF.